The 23 T cell receptor beta chains in this list originate from one sample, sequenced in a study of blood T cell repertoires in COVID-19. Libraries were prepared by immunoSEQ multiplex PCR; TCRdb keeps only in-frame clonotypes and omits some of them. This repertoire shows 470,000 or so clones, approximately 85% found once; its top ten account for more than 3%. Sequenced material: peripheral blood. The receptor set was obtained from a human donor in a cohort sampled during active COVID-19.

This chain joins TRBV27 and TRBJ2-3; weak D call: TRBD2 (6 bases). The CDR3 is made up of 14 amino acids. Germline CDR1 MNHEY, CDR2 SMNVEV (reference sequence). Trimming took 5 bases from V and 4 from J, leaving 13 bases between them. CDR3 amino acids: CASSGGALADTQYF. Written as DNA, the CDR3 is TGTGCCAGCAGTGGCGGGGCCCTCGCAGATACGCAGTATTTT.

This chain connects TRBV5-1 to TRBJ2-7; 12 bases align to TRBD2. V shed 4 bases and J 3 bases; nucleotides not matched to a gene: 2. The CDR3 sequence is 14 residues long. The germline V gene encodes CDR1 SGHRS and CDR2 YFSETQ. The CDR3 DNA reads TGCGCCAGCAGCCCTAGCGGGGGGGACTACGAGCAGTACTTC. As protein: CASSPSGGDYEQYF. The variable domain in full, completed from reference TRBV5-1 and TRBJ2-7, reads KAGVTQTPRYLIKTRGQQVTLSCSPISGHRSVSWYQQTPGQGLQFLFEYFSETQRNKGNFPGRFSGRQFSNSRSEMNVSTLELGDSALYLCASSPSGGDYEQYFGPGTRLTVT.

The J gene is TRBJ1-5, the V gene TRBV5-1; D remains ambiguous. The V end lost 0 bases, the J end lost 2 bases, and 9 bases lay between the germline ends. The CDR3 has 15 residues. CDR1 and CDR2 (germline): SGHRS, YFSETQ. The CDR3 protein is CASSLDSGGNQPQHF. Here the CDR3 DNA reads TGCGCCAGCAGCTTGGATAGCGGGGGCAATCAGCCCCAGCATTTT.

This clone was counted a single time. The chain links TRBV18 to TRBJ1-1; the D is unclear. CDR3 length: 13 amino acids. Germline V gene lookup returns CDR1 KGHSH and CDR2 LQKENI. V lost 6 bases, J lost 0 bases, and 8 bases lay in between. The CDR3 nucleotides read TGTGCCAGCTCCCTAGCCATGAACACTGAAGCTTTCTTT. This encodes CASSLAMNTEAFF.

This chain connects TRBV3-1 (or the pseudogene TRBV3-2) to TRBJ2-3; D remains unclear. The CDR3 length is 12 residues. CDR1 LGHDT and CDR2 YNNKEL come from the germline V gene (reference sequence). Trimming took 2 bases from V and 5 from J, leaving 5 bases between them. Here the CDR3 DNA reads TGTGCCAGCAGCCAAAGCGTAGATACGCAGTATTTT. It is translated as CASSQSVDTQYF.

The J gene is TRBJ2-7, the V gene TRBV6-5; 7 bases are shared with TRBD1. Germline trimming cut 7 bases from V and 0 bases from J; bases unmatched to any gene: 6. Per germline, CDR1 MNHEY and CDR2 SVGAGI. This CDR3 contains 14 residues. The chain's CDR3 is CASNRDRSSYEQYF. The CDR3 DNA sequence: TGTGCCAGCAACCGGGACAGAAGCTCCTACGAGCAGTACTTC.

The chain carries TRBV11-3 and TRBJ1-2; D is undetermined. Trimming took 5 bases from V and 3 from J, leaving 16 bases between them. This CDR3 has 15 residues. Germline loops: CDR1 SGHNT, CDR2 YENEEA. The CDR3 protein is CASSPRIGSDYGYTF. The CDR3 bases are TGTGCCAGCAGCCCTAGGATCGGGTCCGACTATGGCTACACCTTC. Combining the CDR3 with reference TRBV11-3 and TRBJ1-2 gives the whole variable domain EAGVVQSPRYKIIEKKQPVAFWCNPISGHNTLYWYLQNLGQGPELLIRYENEEAVDDSQLPKDRFSAERLKGVDSTLKIQPAELGDSAVYLCASSPRIGSDYGYTFGSGTRLTVV.

The chain carries TRBV6-1 and TRBJ2-3; 7 nucleotides agree with TRBD1. V dropped 3 bases and J dropped 1; count of bases not matched to a gene: 7. The CDR3 sequence is 16 residues long. Germline values: CDR1 MNHNS, CDR2 SASEGT. In nucleotides, the CDR3 is TGTGCCAGCAGTGAGAGAGGGCAGGGGGGCACAGATACGCAGTATTTT. Translated, it gives CASSERGQGGTDTQYF.

This clone was observed once. The chain has TRBV10-3 and TRBJ2-4, with a possible D match to TRBD2 (6 bases). The CDR3 covers 15 residues. The V end lost 6 bases, the J end lost 8 bases, and 20 bases lay between the germline ends. The germline gives CDR1 ENHRY, CDR2 SYGVKD. CDR3 protein: CAISPGASAEDIQYF. CDR3 sequence (DNA): TGTGCCATCAGCCCCGGGGCTAGCGCTGAGGACATTCAGTACTTC.

The chain couples TRBV5-1 to TRBJ2-1; tentatively, D is TRBD2 (6 bases). The germline V gene has CDR1 SGHRS and CDR2 YFSETQ. This CDR3 region has 16 residues. Trimming cost V 4 bases and J 3 bases, with 17 bases left between them. The CDR3 DNA follows: TGCGCCAGCAGCCACCGCGGAGGGGAGGACTACAATGAGCAGTTCTTC. Its translation is CASSHRGGEDYNEQFF.

Concerning this clone itself: The sample holds other DNA sequences that translate to the same CDR3. V gene TRBV19 combines with J gene TRBJ1-1; D may be TRBD1 (5 bases). V lost 3 bases to trimming and J lost 2 bases, with 10 bases between them. Germline V lookup: CDR1 LNHDA, CDR2 SQIVND (reference sequence). This CDR3 has 14 amino acids. The DNA of the CDR3 is TGTGCCAGTAGTATCCTCGACAGCAACACTGAAGCTTTCTTT. It specifies CASSILDSNTEAFF. Supplemented by reference TRBV19 and TRBJ1-1, the full variable domain reads DGGITQSPKYLFRKEGQNVTLSCEQNLNHDAMYWYRQDPGQGLRLIYYSQIVNDFQKGDIAEGYSVSREKKESFPLTVTSAQKNPTAFYLCASSILDSNTEAFFGQGTRLTVV.

The chain links TRBV5-1 to TRBJ1-2, with a possible D match to TRBD1 (6 bases). There are 13 residues in the CDR3. Germline V lookup: CDR1 SGHRS, CDR2 YFSETQ. V lost 5 bases and J lost 1, with 9 bases in between. CDR3 residues: CASSWTDNYGYTF. The CDR3 DNA sequence: TGCGCCAGCAGTTGGACAGATAACTATGGCTACACCTTC.

The CDR3, as DNA: TGTGCCAGTACCATCACCGGGACACGGAATCAAGCTTTCTTT. Protein product: CASTITGTRNQAFF. This chain connects TRBV19 to TRBJ1-1; D perhaps matches TRBD1 (6 bases). Germline V gene data show CDR1 as LNHDA and CDR2 as SQIVND (reference sequence). The germline V and J ends were trimmed by 7 bases and 9 bases, with 21 bases remaining between them. There are 14 residues in the CDR3.

The V and J genes are TRBV30 and TRBJ2-3; the D gene is possibly TRBD1 (6 bases). The CDR3 is made up of 16 amino acids. Trimming removed 3 bases from V and 6 bases from J, with 22 bases in between. The germline gives CDR1 GTSNPN, CDR2 SVGIG (reference sequence). The CDR3 DNA is TGTGCCTGGAGCCACTTAGGGGGATCCGCAGGGGATACGCAGTATTTT. It specifies CAWSHLGGSAGDTQYF. The variable domain in full, with the rest retrieved from reference TRBV30 and TRBJ2-3, is SQTIHQWPATLVQPVGSPLSLECTVEGTSNPNLYWYRQAAGRGLQLLFYSVGIGQISSEVPQNLSASRPQDRQFILSSKKLLLSDSGFYLCAWSHLGGSAGDTQYFGPGTRLTVL.

The chain recombines TRBV28 with TRBJ2-6; a weak D match, TRBD1 (6 bases). The ends were cut back, 6 bases at V and 4 bases at J, with 25 bases in the middle. Per germline, CDR1 MDHEN and CDR2 SYDVKM. CDR3 length: 19 residues. The CDR3 spells CASSLFVRTVPGGANVLTF. The DNA for the CDR3 is TGTGCCAGCAGCCTTTTCGTCCGGACAGTTCCGGGGGGGGCCAACGTCCTGACTTTC.

Here the CDR3 reads CARGQGSNEKLFF. CDR3 coding DNA: TGTGCCCGCGGACAGGGCTCTAATGAAAAACTGTTTTTT. J is TRBJ1-4 and V is TRBV30, with TRBD1 matching 8 bases. In germline, CDR1 is GTSNPN, CDR2 SVGIG (reference sequence). V shed 8 bases and J 3 bases; nucleotides not matched to a gene: 5. CDR3 length: 13 amino acids.

The chain employs TRBV5-1 and TRBJ1-1; 9 positions agree with TRBD1. CDR3 length: 14 residues. The germline gives CDR1 SGHRS, CDR2 YFSETQ. The V and J ends lost 4 bases and 4 bases, in that order; junction bases with no gene match: 5. CDR3 nucleotides: TGCGCCAGCAGCCGAAGACAGGGGGGCACTGAAGCTTTCTTT. Its protein product is CASSRRQGGTEAFF.

This clone was counted between two and nine times. This chain links TRBV28 with TRBJ2-1; TRBD2 matches at 13 bases. The germline gives CDR1 MDHEN, CDR2 SYDVKM. The CDR3 is 17 amino acids. The V gene end was trimmed by 5 bases and the J gene end by 2 bases; junction bases not matched to a gene: 6. DNA of the CDR3: TGTGCCAGCAGTACTAGCGGGAGGGCCCCCGCCTACAATGAGCAGTTCTTC. This encodes CASSTSGRAPAYNEQFF.

The genes are TRBV3-1 (or the pseudogene TRBV3-2) and TRBJ2-7; the match to TRBD2 covers 10 bases. V shed 4 bases and J 6 bases; nucleotides not matched to a gene: 3. CDR1 is LGHDT and CDR2 is YNNKEL in the germline V gene (reference sequence). The CDR3 runs to 13 residues. The CDR3 bases are TGTGCCAGCAGCCCCCGGACTAGCGGCGAGCAGTACTTC. It encodes CASSPRTSGEQYF.

This clone was observed a handful of times. The rearrangement links TRBV21-1 to TRBJ1-1; the D segment call TRBD1 is taken from the table without a DNA check. TRBV21-1 is a documented pseudogene. The CDR3 has 13 residues. The CDR3 DNA sequence: TGTGCCAGCAGCATACCGTGGGACAGGGGAGCTTTCTTT. As protein: CASSIPWDRGAFF.

This rearrangement joins TRBV9 to TRBJ1-1; the D is unclear. The germline V and J ends were trimmed by 0 bases and 6 bases, with 15 bases remaining between them. There are 15 residues in the CDR3. Germline loops: CDR1 SGDLS, CDR2 YYNGEE. CDR3 sequence reads: CASSVVPDGVAEAFF. The CDR3 coding sequence is TGTGCCAGCAGCGTAGTACCCGACGGGGTGGCTGAAGCTTTCTTT.

This clone turned up a few times. J is TRBJ2-6 and V is TRBV27; tentatively, D is TRBD1 (6 bases). The length of the CDR3 is 18 residues. CDR1 MNHEY and CDR2 SMNVEV come from the germline V gene (reference sequence). V shed 1 base and J shed 0 bases, with 13 bases lying between them. The CDR3 DNA follows: TGTGCCAGCAGTTTATTGGGGACACAAAACTCTGGGGCCAACGTCCTGACTTTC. It encodes CASSLLGTQNSGANVLTF.

The rearrangement uses TRBV2 and TRBJ1-3; TRBD1 agrees at 9 bases. The CDR3 is 17 residues long. V shed 1 base, J shed 2 bases, and the junction held 6 bases outside the gene matches. The V gene's germline CDR1 is SNHLY and CDR2 FYNNEI. The CDR3 DNA reads TGTGCCAGCAGTGAAGATACAGGGGGCTATGCTGGAAACACCATATATTTT. Residues: CASSEDTGGYAGNTIYF. The variable domain in full, with the rest retrieved from reference TRBV2 and TRBJ1-3, is EPEVTQTPSHQVTQMGQEVILRCVPISNHLYFYWYRQILGQKVEFLVSFYNNEISEKSEIFDDQFSVERPDGSNFTLKIRSTKLEDSAMYFCASSEDTGGYAGNTIYFGEGSWLTVV.